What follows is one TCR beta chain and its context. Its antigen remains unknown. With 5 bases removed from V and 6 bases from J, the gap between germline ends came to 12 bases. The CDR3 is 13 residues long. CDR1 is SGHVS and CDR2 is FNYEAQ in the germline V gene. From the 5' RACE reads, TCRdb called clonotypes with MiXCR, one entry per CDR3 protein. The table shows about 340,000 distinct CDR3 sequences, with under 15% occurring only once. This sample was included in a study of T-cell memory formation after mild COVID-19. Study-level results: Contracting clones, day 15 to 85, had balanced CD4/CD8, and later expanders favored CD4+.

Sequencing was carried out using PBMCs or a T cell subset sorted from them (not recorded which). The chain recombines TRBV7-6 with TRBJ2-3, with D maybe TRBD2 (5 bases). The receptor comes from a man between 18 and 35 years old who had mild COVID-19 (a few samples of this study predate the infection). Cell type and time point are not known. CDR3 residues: CASSPWESDTQYF. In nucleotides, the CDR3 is TGTGCCAGCAGCCCTTGGGAGTCGGATACGCAGTATTTT.